A single sample gave rise to the 10 T cell receptor beta chains below, sequenced in a study of blood T cell repertoires in COVID-19. Sequenced by immunoSEQ multiplex PCR; TCRdb stores in-frame clones only, minus some. The table has 120,000 or so clones, roughly 78% seen once. The sample taken for sequencing was peripheral blood. Receptor source: a man aged 60 to 75 with active or convalescent COVID-19.

The chain couples TRBV7-3 to TRBJ1-2, with 7 bases matching TRBD1. The CDR3 contains 15 residues. Trimming took 5 bases from V and 5 from J; bases not matched to a gene: 11. Germline CDR1 SGHTA, CDR2 FQGTGA. CDR3 sequence reads: CASSLDSTGVYGYTF. CDR3 DNA sequence: TGTGCCAGCAGCCTTGACTCAACAGGGGTATATGGCTACACCTTC.

The chain has TRBV9 and TRBJ1-1; a weak D match, TRBD1 (5 bases). The CDR3 covers 16 residues. The germline V gene has CDR1 SGDLS and CDR2 YYNGEE. V lost 3 bases, J lost 5 bases, and 20 bases lay in between. The CDR3 spells CASSGLASGGGTEAFF. The CDR3 DNA is TGTGCCAGCAGCGGCTTGGCCTCCGGGGGGGGAACTGAAGCTTTCTTT.

The rearrangement joins TRBV12-3 or TRBV12-4 to TRBJ2-5; tentative D call: TRBD1 (6 bases). CDR3 length: 13 residues. V lost 4 bases to trimming and J lost 5 bases, with 11 bases between them. Here the CDR3 reads CASSSTGRETQYF. The CDR3 nucleotides read TGTGCCAGCAGTTCGACAGGAAGGGAGACCCAGTACTTC.

The V call is TRBV9, the J call TRBJ2-7, with 9 bases identical to TRBD1. The CDR3 extends over 12 amino acids. V lost 7 bases, J lost 3 bases, and 2 bases stayed unmatched. The germline V gene encodes CDR1 SGDLS and CDR2 YYNGEE. CDR3 sequence: CASGTGNYEQYF. As DNA, the CDR3 is TGTGCCAGCGGGACAGGGAACTACGAGCAGTACTTC.

V gene TRBV2 combines with J gene TRBJ2-3; TRBD2 matches 9 bases. The germline V gene has CDR1 SNHLY and CDR2 FYNNEI. J lost 2 bases, V lost 7 bases, and 10 bases had no gene match. The CDR3 runs 16 residues. In DNA, the CDR3 is TGTGCCAGCACCCGAACGACTAGCGGCCTCACAGATACGCAGTATTTT. It is translated as CASTRTTSGLTDTQYF.

J is TRBJ2-5 and V is TRBV6-2 or TRBV6-3; a possible D gene is TRBD2 (5 bases). V was shortened by 3 bases and J by 2 bases, with 13 bases between the two germline ends. CDR3 size: 15 residues. Germline lookup yields CDR1 MNHEY and CDR2 SVGEGT. The chain's CDR3 is CASSYAGLQQETQYF. The CDR3 DNA follows: TGTGCCAGCAGTTATGCGGGTCTTCAGCAAGAGACCCAGTACTTC.

The chain combines TRBV19 with TRBJ2-3, with TRBD2 matching 16 bases. The junction had 8 bases not matched to a gene; V was cut back by 4 bases and J by 4 bases. Looked up from germline, CDR1 is LNHDA and CDR2 is SQIVND (reference sequence). This CDR3 contains 18 residues. Here the CDR3 DNA reads TGTGCCAGTAGTAAGACGGGACTAGCGGGAGGGCCGGCAGATACGCAGTATTTT. Protein: CASSKTGLAGGPADTQYF.

The chain combines TRBV18 with TRBJ2-7, with TRBD2 identical over 9 bases. The V and J ends lost 2 bases and 1 base, in that order; junction bases with no gene match: 12. CDR1 and CDR2 from the germline V gene are KGHSH and LQKENI. The CDR3 length is 18 residues. CDR3 amino acids: CASSPDKLAGFHSYEQYF. The CDR3 DNA reads TGTGCCAGCTCACCAGATAAACTAGCGGGTTTTCATTCCTACGAGCAGTACTTC. The entire variable domain, with the rest obtained from reference TRBV18 and TRBJ2-7, is as follows: NAGVMQNPRHLVRRRGQEARLRCSPMKGHSHVYWYRQLPEEGLKFMVYLQKENIIDESGMPKERFSAEFPKEGPSILRIQQVVRGDSAAYFCASSPDKLAGFHSYEQYFGPGTRLTVT.

The rearrangement uses TRBV6-1 and TRBJ2-7; D perhaps matches TRBD1 (5 bases). This CDR3 is 16 amino acids long. Germline assignment: CDR1 MNHNS and CDR2 SASEGT. The V and J ends lost 2 bases and 2 bases respectively, with 16 bases between them. CDR3 coding DNA: TGTGCCAGCAGTGAATACAGGACCGTGACCCCCTACGAGCAGTACTTC. Translated, it gives CASSEYRTVTPYEQYF.

V and J are TRBV12-3 or TRBV12-4 and TRBJ2-5; possible D gene TRBD1, 6 bases. The V gene lost 6 bases and the J gene lost 5 bases, with 13 bases spanning the gap. The CDR3 has 13 residues. In DNA, the CDR3 is TGTGCCAGCAGAGAACAGGGTCGGGAGACCCAGTACTTC. The encoded protein is CASREQGRETQYF.